The 21 T cell receptor beta chains presented below share a single source sample, sequenced in a study of CD4 T cells in relation to SARS-CoV-2 and coronaviruses. Data came from immunoSEQ multiplex PCR; TCRdb stores just in-frame clones and leaves some out. The table includes about 36,000 clones, just under 85% detected once. Their antigens remain unidentified. The specimen was naive CD4+ T cells from PBMCs, cultured in vitro. Subset reported: naive CD4+ T cells isolated by negative enrichment. The receptors shown here come from an adult with COVID-19.

This clone has a handful of counts. The V gene is TRBV28, the J gene TRBJ2-7; D is unresolved. The CDR3 contains 11 residues. Per the germline V gene, CDR1 is MDHEN and CDR2 is SYDVKM. V lost 9 bases and J lost 5, with 11 bases in between. The DNA of the CDR3 is TGTGCCAGTGGGGTCTTGAACGAGCAGTACTTC. Amino acids: CASGVLNEQYF.

This chain links TRBV2 with TRBJ1-1, with D hard to call. CDR3 size: 12 residues. Germline CDR1 reads SNHLY; CDR2 reads FYNNEI. V lost 4 bases, J lost 8 bases, and 11 bases lay in between. CDR3 coding DNA: TGTGCCAGCAGTGCCCGGCGGTCGGAAGCTTTCTTT. Translated: CASSARRSEAFF.

The genes are TRBV2 and TRBJ1-1; D is unresolved. Trimming removed 2 bases at V and 1 base at J, with 17 bases between. Germline V lookup: CDR1 SNHLY, CDR2 FYNNEI. The CDR3 sequence is 17 residues long. In nucleotides, the CDR3 is TGTGCCAGCAGTGAACTTAGGAGGTGGGGAGGGAACACTGAAGCTTTCTTT. Translating gives CASSELRRWGGNTEAFF.

This chain joins TRBV25-1 and TRBJ2-4; 9 bases align to TRBD2. This CDR3 has 14 residues. Germline V gene data show CDR1 as MGHDK and CDR2 as SYGVNS. V lost 5 bases and J lost 6; bases outside the gene matches: 5. In nucleotides, the CDR3 is TGTGCCAGCAGTTTAGCGGGAGAAGTAAACATTCAGTACTTC. Translation gives CASSLAGEVNIQYF.

This sequence joins TRBV19 and TRBJ2-4; 8 bases agree with TRBD2. This CDR3 comprises 20 residues. The germline CDR1 and CDR2 sequences are LNHDA and SQIVND (reference sequence). V was clipped by 4 bases and J by 1 base; unmatched bases: 18. CDR3 DNA: TGTGCCAGTAGTACCTTTGTTCTCGGGAGGGCCCTCGTTGCCAAAAACATTCAGTACTTC. It yields the protein CASSTFVLGRALVAKNIQYF.

The chain is built from TRBV30 and TRBJ1-4; no firm D call. Trimming left V 3 bases short and J 4 bases short, with 12 bases between. CDR1 GTSNPN and CDR2 SVGIG come from the germline V gene (reference sequence). The CDR3 is 14 residues long. CDR3 in amino acids: CAWSRQSLNEKLFF. Here the CDR3 DNA reads TGTGCCTGGAGCCGGCAATCCCTTAATGAAAAACTGTTTTTT.

A single count supports this clone. The rearrangement uses TRBV6-5 and TRBJ2-5; D might be TRBD2 (5 bases). The germline gives CDR1 MNHEY, CDR2 SVGAGI. The CDR3 runs 15 residues. Trimming shortened V by 2 bases and J by 2 bases, and 12 bases separated the two germline ends. CDR3 DNA sequence: TGTGCCAGCAGTTACCGAGGAAGGGAGCAAGAGACCCAGTACTTC. It encodes CASSYRGREQETQYF.

The rearrangement links TRBV9 to TRBJ2-7; TRBD2 might be the D (6 bases). The CDR3 loop spans 15 amino acids. Germline V lookup: CDR1 SGDLS, CDR2 YYNGEE. Trimming cost V 4 bases and J 3 bases, with 17 bases left between them. This chain's CDR3 is CASSLAAGPSYEQYF. CDR3 bases: TGTGCCAGCAGCCTAGCCGCGGGACCTAGCTACGAGCAGTACTTC.

The chain is built from TRBV19 and TRBJ2-7; TRBD2 aligns across 15 bases. The V and J ends lost 4 bases and 0 bases, in that order; junction bases with no gene match: 10. This CDR3 region has 19 residues. Germline V lookup: CDR1 LNHDA, CDR2 SQIVND (reference sequence). CDR3 in DNA: TGTGCCAGTAGTACACAGACAGGGACTAGCGGGAGGACCTCCTACGAGCAGTACTTC. Translating gives CASSTQTGTSGRTSYEQYF. The complete variable domain, with remaining parts taken from reference TRBV19 and TRBJ2-7, reads DGGITQSPKYLFRKEGQNVTLSCEQNLNHDAMYWYRQDPGQGLRLIYYSQIVNDFQKGDIAEGYSVSREKKESFPLTVTSAQKNPTAFYLCASSTQTGTSGRTSYEQYFGPGTRLTVT.

The chain uses TRBV2 and TRBJ2-5, with 8 bases that match TRBD1. The CDR3 sequence is 15 residues long. J gave up 2 bases and V 7 bases, and 9 bases lay outside the gene matches. The germline CDR1 and CDR2 sequences are SNHLY and FYNNEI. The CDR3 DNA sequence: TGTGCCAGCACCGGACAGGGCTTAATACAAGAGACCCAGTACTTC. Encoded protein: CASTGQGLIQETQYF.

The chain combines TRBV11-2 with TRBJ1-2; 9 bases are a match to TRBD1. There are 15 residues in the CDR3. Germline V gene sequence: CDR1 SGHAT, CDR2 FQNNGV. Losses at the gene ends were 5 bases for V and 3 bases for J; bases not matched to a gene: 7. The CDR3 loop reads CASSGMWTGDYGYTF. The CDR3 DNA reads as TGTGCCAGCAGCGGGATGTGGACAGGGGACTATGGCTACACCTTC.

The chain links TRBV18 to TRBJ1-1; possible D gene TRBD1, 5 bases. The germline V and J ends were trimmed by 2 bases and 6 bases, with 19 bases remaining between them. This CDR3 has 16 amino acids. Germline-derived CDR1 and CDR2 are KGHSH and LQKENI. CDR3 in DNA: TGTGCCAGCTCACCAGTTCCAGGGACGAAAGACTCTGAAGCTTTCTTT. Protein sequence: CASSPVPGTKDSEAFF.

The chain employs TRBV2 and TRBJ1-5, with unresolved D. CDR1 is SNHLY and CDR2 is FYNNEI in the germline V gene. V gave up 7 bases and J gave up 0 bases, with 10 bases separating them. The CDR3 is made up of 14 amino acids. In nucleotides, the CDR3 is TGTGCCAGCACAACAGACAATAGCAATCAGCCCCAGCATTTT. Its translation: CASTTDNSNQPQHF. The whole variable domain, filled in from reference TRBV2 and TRBJ1-5, reads EPEVTQTPSHQVTQMGQEVILRCVPISNHLYFYWYRQILGQKVEFLVSFYNNEISEKSEIFDDQFSVERPDGSNFTLKIRSTKLEDSAMYFCASTTDNSNQPQHFGDGTRLSIL.

The chain couples TRBV15 to TRBJ2-7; 8 bases align to TRBD2. V trimming: 6 bases; J trimming: 0 bases; junction bases outside the gene matches: 7. CDR1 and CDR2 from the germline V gene are LNHNV and YYDKDF (reference sequence). This CDR3 spans 15 amino acids. In DNA form, the CDR3 reads TGTGCCACCAGTCCGAAGCGGGAGAGCTCCTACGAGCAGTACTTC. Its protein is CATSPKRESSYEQYF.

CDR3 region: CASNLPLYEQYF. The CDR3 nucleotides are TGTGCCAGCAACCTCCCTCTTTACGAGCAGTACTTC. The chain uses TRBV2 and TRBJ2-7; no clear D gene. The germline V gene encodes CDR1 SNHLY and CDR2 FYNNEI. Trimming stripped 7 bases from V and 4 bases from J, with 11 bases between. This CDR3 contains 12 residues.

V usage is TRBV28 and J usage is TRBJ2-1; 8 nucleotides agree with TRBD2. CDR1 and CDR2 from the germline V gene are MDHEN and SYDVKM. V trimming: 2 bases; J trimming: 8 bases; junction bases outside the gene matches: 8. CDR3 length: 15 residues. The CDR3: CASSLAGGVWDEQFF. The CDR3 DNA follows: TGTGCCAGCAGTTTAGCGGGGGGAGTTTGGGATGAGCAGTTCTTC.

The chain uses TRBV4-1 and TRBJ2-3; a possible D gene is TRBD2 (6 bases). Germline assignment: CDR1 MGHRA and CDR2 YSYEKL. The CDR3 consists of 15 residues. V dropped 4 bases and J dropped 2 bases, with 13 bases sitting between them. The CDR3 sequence is CASSPGGTYTDTQYF. CDR3 nucleotide sequence: TGCGCCAGCAGCCCCGGCGGGACCTACACAGATACGCAGTATTTT.

This clone was counted a few times. Written as DNA, the CDR3 is TGTGCCAGCAGTTCGACAGGGGCCGGCTACGAGCAGTACTTC. It specifies CASSSTGAGYEQYF. The genes are TRBV28 and TRBJ2-7, with TRBD1 matching over 8 bases. The junction had 5 bases not matched to a gene; V was cut back by 4 bases and J by 3 bases. Germline lookup yields CDR1 MDHEN and CDR2 SYDVKM. CDR3 size: 14 residues.

The rearrangement uses TRBV18 and TRBJ1-5, with 7 bases matching TRBD1. Trimming at V came to 5 bases and at J to 5 bases, leaving 6 bases not matched to a gene. CDR1 is KGHSH, CDR2 LQKENI, per germline. The CDR3 has 14 residues. CDR3 DNA: TGTGCCAGCTCAGACGGACAGGATTATCAGCCCCAGCATTTT. Translating it yields CASSDGQDYQPQHF.

This clone occurred once. The J gene is TRBJ1-2, the V gene TRBV5-1; TRBD1 matches at 7 bases. This CDR3 spans 16 amino acids. J gave up 3 bases and V 4 bases, and 12 bases lay outside the gene matches. CDR1 is SGHRS and CDR2 is YFSETQ in the germline V gene. The CDR3 spells CASSRGQPRVDYGYTF. In DNA, the CDR3 is TGCGCCAGCAGCAGGGGACAGCCGCGCGTGGACTATGGCTACACCTTC. The whole variable domain, filled in from reference TRBV5-1 and TRBJ1-2, reads KAGVTQTPRYLIKTRGQQVTLSCSPISGHRSVSWYQQTPGQGLQFLFEYFSETQRNKGNFPGRFSGRQFSNSRSEMNVSTLELGDSALYLCASSRGQPRVDYGYTFGSGTRLTVV.

The gene calls are TRBV27 and TRBJ2-7, with 9 nucleotides matching TRBD1. Unmatched junction bases numbered 5, after V lost 6 bases and J lost 2 bases. The germline gives CDR1 MNHEY, CDR2 SMNVEV (reference sequence). There are 14 residues in the CDR3. The DNA for the CDR3 is TGTGCCAGCAGGAGACAGGGGGTAACCTACGAGCAGTACTTC. Translation: CASRRQGVTYEQYF.